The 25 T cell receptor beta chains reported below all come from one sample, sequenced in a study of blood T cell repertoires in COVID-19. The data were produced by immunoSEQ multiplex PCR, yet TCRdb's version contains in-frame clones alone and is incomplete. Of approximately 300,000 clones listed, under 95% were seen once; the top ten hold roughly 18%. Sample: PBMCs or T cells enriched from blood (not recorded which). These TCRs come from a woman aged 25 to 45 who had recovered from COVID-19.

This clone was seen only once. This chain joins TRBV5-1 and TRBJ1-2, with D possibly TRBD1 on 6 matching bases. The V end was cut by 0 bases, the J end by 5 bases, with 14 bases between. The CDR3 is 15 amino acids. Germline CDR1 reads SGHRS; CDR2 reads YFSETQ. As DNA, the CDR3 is TGCGCCAGCAGCTTGGGCGGGGGGCCACCTTATGGCTACACCTTC. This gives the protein CASSLGGGPPYGYTF.

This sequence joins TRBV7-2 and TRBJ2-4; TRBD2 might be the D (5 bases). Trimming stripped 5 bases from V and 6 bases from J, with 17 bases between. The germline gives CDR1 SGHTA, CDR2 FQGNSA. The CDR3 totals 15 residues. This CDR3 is CASSPAGGPTNIQYF. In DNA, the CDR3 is TGTGCCAGCAGCCCAGCCGGAGGACCCACAAACATTCAGTACTTC. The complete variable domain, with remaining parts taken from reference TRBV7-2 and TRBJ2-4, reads GAGVSQSPSNKVTEKGKDVELRCDPISGHTALYWYRQSLGQGLEFLIYFQGNSAPDKSGLPSDRFSAERTGGSVSTLTIQRTQQEDSAVYLCASSPAGGPTNIQYFGAGTRLSVL.

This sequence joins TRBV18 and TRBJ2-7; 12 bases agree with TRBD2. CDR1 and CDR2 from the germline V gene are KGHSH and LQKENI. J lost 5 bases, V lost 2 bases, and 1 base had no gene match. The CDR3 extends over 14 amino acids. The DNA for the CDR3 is TGTGCCAGCTCACCAACTAGCGGGAGGCACGAGCAGTACTTC. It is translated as CASSPTSGRHEQYF. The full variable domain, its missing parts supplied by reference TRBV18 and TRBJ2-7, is NAGVMQNPRHLVRRRGQEARLRCSPMKGHSHVYWYRQLPEEGLKFMVYLQKENIIDESGMPKERFSAEFPKEGPSILRIQQVVRGDSAAYFCASSPTSGRHEQYFGPGTRLTVT.

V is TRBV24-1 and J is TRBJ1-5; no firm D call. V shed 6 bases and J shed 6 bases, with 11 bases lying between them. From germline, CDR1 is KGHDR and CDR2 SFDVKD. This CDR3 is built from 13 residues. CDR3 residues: CATSHGGVQPQHF. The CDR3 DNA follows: TGTGCCACCAGTCACGGCGGGGTTCAGCCCCAGCATTTT.

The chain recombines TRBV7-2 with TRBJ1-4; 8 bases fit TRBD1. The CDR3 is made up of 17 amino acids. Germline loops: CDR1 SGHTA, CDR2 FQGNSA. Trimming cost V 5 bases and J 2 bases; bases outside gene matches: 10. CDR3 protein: CASSPGQGKRTNEKLFF. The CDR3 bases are TGTGCCAGCAGCCCTGGACAGGGCAAAAGGACTAATGAAAAACTGTTTTTT. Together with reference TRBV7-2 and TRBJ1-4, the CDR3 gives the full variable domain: GAGVSQSPSNKVTEKGKDVELRCDPISGHTALYWYRQSLGQGLEFLIYFQGNSAPDKSGLPSDRFSAERTGGSVSTLTIQRTQQEDSAVYLCASSPGQGKRTNEKLFFGSGTQLSVL.

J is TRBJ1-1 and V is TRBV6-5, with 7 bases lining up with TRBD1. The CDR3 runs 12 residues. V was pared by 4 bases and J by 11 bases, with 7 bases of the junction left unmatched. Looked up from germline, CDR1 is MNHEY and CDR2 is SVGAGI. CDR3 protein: CASSWEGGLAFF. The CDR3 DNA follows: TGTGCCAGCAGTTGGGAAGGGGGCTTGGCTTTCTTT.

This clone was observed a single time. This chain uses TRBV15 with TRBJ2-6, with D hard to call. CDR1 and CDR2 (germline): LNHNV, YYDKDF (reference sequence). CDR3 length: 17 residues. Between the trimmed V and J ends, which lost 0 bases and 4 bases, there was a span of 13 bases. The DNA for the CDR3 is TGTGCCACCAGCAGAGACGTAACAAGTTCCGGGGCCAACGTCCTGACTTTC. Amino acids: CATSRDVTSSGANVLTF.

In nucleotides, the CDR3 is TGTGCCAGCAGTTACGCTAGCGGGAACAATGAGCAGTTCTTC. Its protein is CASSYASGNNEQFF. The chain joins TRBV6-2 or TRBV6-3 to TRBJ2-1; 9 bases line up with TRBD2. With 2 bases clipped from V and 5 bases from J, the junction kept 1 base outside the gene matches. Germline loops: CDR1 MNHEY, CDR2 SVGEGT. This CDR3 contains 14 residues.

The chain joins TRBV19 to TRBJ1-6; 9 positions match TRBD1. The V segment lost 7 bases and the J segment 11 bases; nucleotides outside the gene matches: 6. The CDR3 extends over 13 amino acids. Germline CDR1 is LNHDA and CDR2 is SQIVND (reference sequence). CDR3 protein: CASTPGQGTPLHF. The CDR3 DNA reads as TGTGCCAGTACCCCGGGACAGGGAACACCCCTCCACTTT. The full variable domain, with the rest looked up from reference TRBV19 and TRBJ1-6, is DGGITQSPKYLFRKEGQNVTLSCEQNLNHDAMYWYRQDPGQGLRLIYYSQIVNDFQKGDIAEGYSVSREKKESFPLTVTSAQKNPTAFYLCASTPGQGTPLHFGNGTRLTVT.

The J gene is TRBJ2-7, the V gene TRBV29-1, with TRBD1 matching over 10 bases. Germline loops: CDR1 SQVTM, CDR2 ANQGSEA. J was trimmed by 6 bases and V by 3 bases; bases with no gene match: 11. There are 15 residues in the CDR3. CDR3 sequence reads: CSVDLGDRGRGEQYF. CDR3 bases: TGCAGCGTTGATCTTGGGGACAGGGGCCGGGGCGAGCAGTACTTC.

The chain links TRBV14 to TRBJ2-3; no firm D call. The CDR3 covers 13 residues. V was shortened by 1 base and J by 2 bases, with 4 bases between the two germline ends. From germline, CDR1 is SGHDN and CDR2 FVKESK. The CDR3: CASSQVLTDTQYF. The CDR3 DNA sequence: TGTGCCAGCAGCCAAGTACTCACAGATACGCAGTATTTT.

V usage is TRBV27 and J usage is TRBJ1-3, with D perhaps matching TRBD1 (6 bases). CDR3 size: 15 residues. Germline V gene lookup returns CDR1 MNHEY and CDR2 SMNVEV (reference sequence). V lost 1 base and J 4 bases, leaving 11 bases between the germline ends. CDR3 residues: CASSLLGGAGNTIYF. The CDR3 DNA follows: TGTGCCAGCAGTTTATTAGGGGGTGCCGGAAACACCATATATTTT.

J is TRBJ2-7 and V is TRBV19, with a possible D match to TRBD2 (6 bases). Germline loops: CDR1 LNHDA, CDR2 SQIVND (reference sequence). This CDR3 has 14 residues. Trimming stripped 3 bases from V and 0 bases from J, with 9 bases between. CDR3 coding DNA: TGTGCCAGTAGTATTGGCGGGGACTCCTACGAGCAGTACTTC. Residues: CASSIGGDSYEQYF.

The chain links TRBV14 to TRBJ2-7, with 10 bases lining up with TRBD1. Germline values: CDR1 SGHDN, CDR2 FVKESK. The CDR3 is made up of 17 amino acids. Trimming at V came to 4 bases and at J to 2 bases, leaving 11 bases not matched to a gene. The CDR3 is CASSPKPGQGGTYEQYF. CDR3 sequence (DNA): TGTGCCAGCAGCCCCAAACCCGGACAGGGGGGGACCTACGAGCAGTACTTC. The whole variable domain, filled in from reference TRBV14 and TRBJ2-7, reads EAGVTQFPSHSVIEKGQTVTLRCDPISGHDNLYWYRRVMGKEIKFLLHFVKESKQDESGMPNNRFLAERTGGTYSTLKVQPAELEDSGVYFCASSPKPGQGGTYEQYFGPGTRLTVT.

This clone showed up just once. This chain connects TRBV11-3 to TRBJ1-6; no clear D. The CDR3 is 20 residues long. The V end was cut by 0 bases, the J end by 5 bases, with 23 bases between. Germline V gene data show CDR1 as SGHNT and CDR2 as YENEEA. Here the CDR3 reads CASSLDRRRETLLDNSPLHF. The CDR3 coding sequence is TGTGCCAGCAGCTTAGACCGGAGGAGGGAGACCCTACTAGATAATTCACCCCTCCACTTT.

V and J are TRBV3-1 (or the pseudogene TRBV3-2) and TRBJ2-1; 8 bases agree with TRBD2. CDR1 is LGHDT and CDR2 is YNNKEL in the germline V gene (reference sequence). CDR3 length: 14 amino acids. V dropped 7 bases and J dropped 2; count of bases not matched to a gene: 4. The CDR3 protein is CASNPAGAYNEQFF. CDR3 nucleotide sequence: TGTGCCAGCAACCCAGCGGGGGCCTACAATGAGCAGTTCTTC.

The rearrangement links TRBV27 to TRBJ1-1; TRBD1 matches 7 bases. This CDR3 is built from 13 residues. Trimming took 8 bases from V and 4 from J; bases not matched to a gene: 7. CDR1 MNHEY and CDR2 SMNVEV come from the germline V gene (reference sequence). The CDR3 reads CASWTGGTTEAFF. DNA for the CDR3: TGTGCCAGCTGGACAGGCGGGACCACTGAAGCTTTCTTT.

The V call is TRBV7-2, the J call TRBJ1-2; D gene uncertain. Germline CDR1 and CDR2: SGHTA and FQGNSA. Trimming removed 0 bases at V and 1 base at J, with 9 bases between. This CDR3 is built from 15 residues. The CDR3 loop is CASSLAGRSNYGYTF. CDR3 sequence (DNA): TGTGCCAGCAGCTTAGCCGGGAGGAGTAACTATGGCTACACCTTC. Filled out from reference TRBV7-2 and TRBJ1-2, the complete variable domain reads GAGVSQSPSNKVTEKGKDVELRCDPISGHTALYWYRQSLGQGLEFLIYFQGNSAPDKSGLPSDRFSAERTGGSVSTLTIQRTQQEDSAVYLCASSLAGRSNYGYTFGSGTRLTVV.

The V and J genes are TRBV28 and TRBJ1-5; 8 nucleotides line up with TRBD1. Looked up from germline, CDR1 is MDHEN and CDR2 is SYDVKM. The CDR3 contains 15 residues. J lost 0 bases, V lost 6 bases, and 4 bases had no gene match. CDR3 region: CASSTGGSSNQPQHF. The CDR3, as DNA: TGTGCCAGCAGCACAGGGGGGTCTAGCAATCAGCCCCAGCATTTT.

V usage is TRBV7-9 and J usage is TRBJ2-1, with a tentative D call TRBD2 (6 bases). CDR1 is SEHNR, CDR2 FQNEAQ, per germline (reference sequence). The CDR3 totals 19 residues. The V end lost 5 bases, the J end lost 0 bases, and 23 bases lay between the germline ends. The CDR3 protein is CASSPALRGPSSSYNEQFF. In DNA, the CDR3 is TGTGCCAGCAGCCCCGCTCTGCGGGGCCCTTCGAGCTCCTACAATGAGCAGTTCTTC.

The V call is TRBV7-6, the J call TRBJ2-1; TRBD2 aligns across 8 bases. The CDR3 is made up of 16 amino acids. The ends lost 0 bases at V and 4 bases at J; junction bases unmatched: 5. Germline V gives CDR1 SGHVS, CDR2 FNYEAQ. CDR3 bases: TGTGCCAGCAGCTTAGCGCAGAGCGGGAGATACAATGAGCAGTTCTTC. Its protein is CASSLAQSGRYNEQFF.

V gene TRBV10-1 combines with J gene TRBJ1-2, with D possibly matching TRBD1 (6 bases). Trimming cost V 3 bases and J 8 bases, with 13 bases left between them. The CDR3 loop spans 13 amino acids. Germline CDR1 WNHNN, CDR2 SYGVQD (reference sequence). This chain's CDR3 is CASSEWGRRGYTF. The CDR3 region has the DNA TGCGCCAGCAGTGAATGGGGGCGGAGAGGCTACACCTTC.

CDR3 loop: CASSQEGQPGAFF. CDR3 DNA: TGTGCCAGCAGCCAAGAAGGTCAGCCGGGAGCTTTCTTT. This chain connects TRBV3-1 (or the pseudogene TRBV3-2) to TRBJ1-1; no reliable D call. Deletions cut 0 bases from V and 10 bases from J, with 12 bases between. The CDR3 sequence is 13 residues long. CDR1 LGHDT and CDR2 YNNKEL come from the germline V gene (reference sequence).

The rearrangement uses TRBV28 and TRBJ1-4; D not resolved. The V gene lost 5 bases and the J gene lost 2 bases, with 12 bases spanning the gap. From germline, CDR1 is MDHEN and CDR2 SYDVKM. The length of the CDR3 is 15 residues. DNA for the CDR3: TGTGCCAGCAGTGCCCCGTTTGGCACTAATGAAAAACTGTTTTTT. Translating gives CASSAPFGTNEKLFF.

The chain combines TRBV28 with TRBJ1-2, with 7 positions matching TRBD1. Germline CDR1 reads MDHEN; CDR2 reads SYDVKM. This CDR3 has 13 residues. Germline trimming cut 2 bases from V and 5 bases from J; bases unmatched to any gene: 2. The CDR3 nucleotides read TGTGCCAGCAGTTTAGTACAGGGGTATGGCTACACCTTC. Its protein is CASSLVQGYGYTF.